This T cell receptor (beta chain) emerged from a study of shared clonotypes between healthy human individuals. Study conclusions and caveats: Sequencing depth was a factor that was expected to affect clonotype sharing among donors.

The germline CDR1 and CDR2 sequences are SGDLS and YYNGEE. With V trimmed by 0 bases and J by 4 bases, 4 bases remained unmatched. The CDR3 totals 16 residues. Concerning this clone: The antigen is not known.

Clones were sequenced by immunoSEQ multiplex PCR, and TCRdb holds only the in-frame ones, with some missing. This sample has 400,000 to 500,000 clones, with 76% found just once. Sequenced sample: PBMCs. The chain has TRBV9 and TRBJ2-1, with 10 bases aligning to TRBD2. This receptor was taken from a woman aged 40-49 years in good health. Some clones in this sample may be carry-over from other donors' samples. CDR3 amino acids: CASSVGGLAEYNEQFF. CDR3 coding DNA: TGTGCCAGCAGCGTAGGCGGACTAGCGGAATACAATGAGCAGTTCTTC.